This T cell receptor beta chain stems from a study of cytomegalovirus exposure and HLA in healthy donors. In the study overall: An earlier analysis found 120 million or so unique TCR beta sequences from approximately 190 million T cells.

The study ran its PCR with 60 Vbeta and 13 Jbeta primers. TCRdb's copy holds only in-frame clones and misses some; the assay was immunoSEQ multiplex PCR. The sample contains around 91,000 clones, about 88% of which appear only once. Trimming shortened V by 4 bases and J by 0 bases, and 15 bases separated the two germline ends. This CDR3 is built from 16 residues. The germline CDR1 and CDR2 sequences are SGHRS and YFSETQ. Sequenced material: PBMCs. This receptor was identified in a man younger than 35 in good health and CMV-seronegative. The rearrangement links TRBV5-1 to TRBJ2-3; D might be TRBD2 (5 bases). The CDR3 DNA sequence: TGCGCCAGCAGCCTTCGCCCACTAGGAAGCACAGATACGCAGTATTTT. Residues: CASSLRPLGSTDTQYF.